This T cell receptor beta chain was recovered during a study of regulatory T cells in long-lasting Graves disease. The time point: newly diagnosed GD, antithyroid drugs for less than 3 months. PBMCs provided the RNA from which the TCR library was made. The sample holds many counts of this clonotype. The authors built TCR beta libraries using iRepertoire HTBI primers and Arm-PCR of CDR3 regions. TCRdb re-derived calls from the multiplex PCR reads in MiXCR, one entry per CDR3 protein. The sample has 200,000 to 250,000 distinct CDR3 sequences; 18% are singletons. V lost 0 bases to trimming and J lost 2 bases, with 18 bases between them. Germline CDR1 SGHRS, CDR2 YFSETQ. This CDR3 comprises 17 residues.

This chain joins TRBV5-1 and TRBJ2-7, with D possibly being TRBD2 (6 bases). The receptor's source is a female donor with Graves disease. The sequences come from peripheral blood mononuclear cells (PBMCs), collected at new diagnosis, from a patient treated with antithyroid drugs. The CDR3 nucleotides read TGCGCCAGCAGCTTGGAAGTCATCTCGGCGGGACCCTACGAGCAGTACTTC. It translates to CASSLEVISAGPYEQYF. The complete variable domain, with remaining parts taken from reference TRBV5-1 and TRBJ2-7, reads KAGVTQTPRYLIKTRGQQVTLSCSPISGHRSVSWYQQTPGQGLQFLFEYFSETQRNKGNFPGRFSGRQFSNSRSEMNVSTLELGDSALYLCASSLEVISAGPYEQYFGPGTRLTVT.